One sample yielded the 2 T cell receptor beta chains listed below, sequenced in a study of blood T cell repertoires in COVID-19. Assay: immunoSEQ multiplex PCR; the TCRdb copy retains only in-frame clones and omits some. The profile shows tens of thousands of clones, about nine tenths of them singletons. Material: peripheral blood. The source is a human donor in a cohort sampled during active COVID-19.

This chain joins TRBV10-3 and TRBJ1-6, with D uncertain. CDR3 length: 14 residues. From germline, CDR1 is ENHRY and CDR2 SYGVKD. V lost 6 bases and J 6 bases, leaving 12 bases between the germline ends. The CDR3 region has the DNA TGTGCCATCAGCACCACAGAATCTAATTCACCCCTCCACTTT. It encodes CAISTTESNSPLHF.

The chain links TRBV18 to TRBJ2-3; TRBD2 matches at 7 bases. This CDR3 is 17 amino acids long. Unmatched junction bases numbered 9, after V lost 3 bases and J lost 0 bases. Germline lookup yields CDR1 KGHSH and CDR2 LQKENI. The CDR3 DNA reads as TGTGCCAGCTCACCGGGGCTCGGGGGGACGAGCACAGATACGCAGTATTTT. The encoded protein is CASSPGLGGTSTDTQYF.